The present T cell receptor (beta chain) was sequenced within a study of blood T cells in healthy people across ages (dated by TCRdb to between 2015 and 2016). General notes on the study: In model experiments, template switching captured roughly one uniquely barcoded TCR beta cDNA molecule for every two T cells. Using the same blood draw, the study looked at two additional independent replicas of 1 million unique cDNA reads for two donors, one aged 18 to 29 and the other aged 80 or older. To avoid experimental bias, donors of different ages were spread randomly across the sequencing lanes. To track age-related changes in TCR beta repertoire diversity, the study relied on deep sequencing normalized with unique cDNA molecular identifiers. Donors were grouped into four age groups: young (average approximately 15 years), middle-aged (39), aged (roughly 67) and long-lived (approximately 78).

Concerning this clonotype: Its antigen remains unidentified. No much larger clone exists at a distance of one base, and base qualities are not known.

Donors were 30 to 45 systemically healthy Caucasian individuals from Russia aged roughly 6 to 90 years. Each donor gave 8 to 10 milliliters of peripheral blood, drawn into EDTA-treated Vacutainer tubes. PBMCs were isolated by Ficoll-Paque density-gradient centrifugation, with at least 6.5 million obtained per sample. Total RNA was extracted from PBMCs with Trizol reagent, with at least 5.5 micrograms obtained per sample. For every donor, flow cytometry on a PBMC aliquot measured the percentage of naive CD45RAhigh/CD27high T cells. Trimming costs V 0 bases and J 0 bases, and their ends lie 7 bases apart. CDR1 and CDR2 were assigned from the germline V gene (reference sequence) as SEHNR and FQNEAQ. Including the terminal cysteine and phenylalanine, the CDR3 comprises 15 residues. Only CDR3 DNA remains: 45 bases, in frame from the first base. Study-level results and caveats: As age increased, observed TCR beta diversity per million T cells dropped in a roughly linear way, and a significant reduction was already evident by age roughly 40. There was a strong correlation between observed TCR beta diversity and the percentage of naive T cells measured by flow cytometry. Because the CMV infection status of the donors was unknown, age-related changes in expanded clonotypes may potentially have been confounded. Because profiling used bulk unsorted PBMCs, naive and antigen-experienced compartments could not be compared conclusively. Compared with the aged group, the long-lived group had more naive CD4+ T cells, fewer expanded clones and increased TCR diversity, a pattern suggesting age selection. Estimates of total diversity based on one million sequenced T cells were considered lower bounds and underestimates.

The receptor library was made with 5' RACE. TCRdb lists the instrument as Illumina HiSeq 2500. A second PCR of about 6 to 12 cycles was run with a J-beta primer mix and a sample-barcoded 5' primer. A template-switch 5' adaptor carrying 12 random nucleotides introduced a unique molecular identifier onto each TCR beta cDNA molecule. Each sample yielded at least 2.5 million CDR3-containing paired-end reads. First-strand cDNA synthesis was performed from all RNA using the Mint cDNA synthesis kit, with priming by a TRBC-specific oligonucleotide. After uracil-DNA glycosylase treatment, a first 18-cycle PCR used universal primers M1SS and BC2_uni_R on all cDNA. As for the original processing: Normalization of each sample was performed by random selection of 1 million high-quality reads, each carrying a distinct molecular identifier. Reads with shared molecular identifiers were discarded instead of being binned into consensus sequences. MiTCR, set to a Q25 quality threshold and the strictest error-elimination algorithm, was used for CDR3 identification, clonotype clustering and error correction. Lower-bound total TCR beta diversity was estimated with a nonparametric unseen species model using Euler transformation. The public reads were run again by TCRdb, first through fastp at Q25 and then through MiXCR, and only productive beta chains were kept. Rows are unified per CDR3 protein, each entry keeping the most common DNA and genes. For this entry, the V and J calls and clone size follow TCRdb and not the study's own pipeline. Across this sample there are about 1.1 million distinct CDR3 sequences, with more than 30% seen only once. The ten largest clones take up roughly 14% of the sample.

The sequenced sample consisted of blood. The rearranged chain carries TRBV7-9 and TRBJ2-3, with an unclear D gene assignment. The sequence derives from a man aged 18 to 29 in good health. The sequenced DNA is TGTGCCAGCAGCTTAGCCCAGGCAAGCACAGATACGCAGTATTTT. It translates to CASSLAQASTDTQYF. Here the CDR3 is joined to the reference TRBV7-9 and TRBJ2-3 genes, and the full variable domain is: DTGVSQNPRHKITKRGQNVTFRCDPISEHNRLYWYRQTLGQGPEFLTYFQNEAQLEKSRLLSDRFSAERPKGSFSTLEIQRTEQGDSAMYLCASSLAQASTDTQYFGPGTRLTVL.